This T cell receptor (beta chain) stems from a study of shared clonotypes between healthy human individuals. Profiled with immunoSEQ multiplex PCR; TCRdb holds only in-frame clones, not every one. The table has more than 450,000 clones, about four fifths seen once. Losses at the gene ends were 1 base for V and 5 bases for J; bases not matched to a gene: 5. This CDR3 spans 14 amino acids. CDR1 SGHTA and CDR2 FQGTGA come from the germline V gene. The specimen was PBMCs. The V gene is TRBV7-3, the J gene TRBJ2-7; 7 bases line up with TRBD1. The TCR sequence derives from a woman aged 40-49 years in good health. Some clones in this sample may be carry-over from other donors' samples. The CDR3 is CASSLSTGADEQYF. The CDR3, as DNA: TGTGCCAGCAGCTTAAGTACAGGGGCGGACGAGCAGTACTTC. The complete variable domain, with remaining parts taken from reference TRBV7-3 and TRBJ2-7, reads GAGVSQTPSNKVTEKGKYVELRCDPISGHTALYWYRQSLGQGPEFLIYFQGTGAADDSGLPNDRFFAVRPEGSVSTLKIQRTERGDSAVYLCASSLSTGADEQYFGPGTRLTVT.